These 20 T cell receptor beta chains share one sample of origin, sequenced in a study of T cell repertoires in cytomegalovirus infection. For these TCRs, the target antigens are not known. TCRdb reprocessed the reads with MiXCR, giving one entry per CDR3 protein. The data show some 700,000 distinct CDR3 sequences, with about 33% seen just once and 18% held by the top ten. The sequenced sample was cultured PBMCs, obtained from culture after CMV antigen stimulation. The receptors originated from a human donor in good health (CMV status not recorded). Some clones in this sample may be carry-over from other donors' samples.

The chain links TRBV5-6 to TRBJ2-1; maybe TRBD1 (7 bases). The CDR3 covers 16 residues. The germline V gene has CDR1 SGHDT and CDR2 YYEEEE. Trimming shortened V by 1 base and J by 6 bases, and 17 bases separated the two germline ends. The CDR3 is CASSLLGFQGGNEQFF. In DNA form, the CDR3 reads TGTGCCAGCAGCTTGCTAGGGTTCCAGGGGGGCAATGAGCAGTTCTTC. Supplemented by reference TRBV5-6 and TRBJ2-1, the full variable domain reads DAGVTQSPTHLIKTRGQQVTLRCSPKSGHDTVSWYQQALGQGPQFIFQYYEEEERQRGNFPDRFSGHQFPNYSSELNVNALLLGDSALYLCASSLLGFQGGNEQFFGPGTRLTVL.

The CDR3 sequence: CASSLGRGWEQYF. The CDR3 DNA reads TGTGCCAGCAGTTTAGGGCGGGGATGGGAGCAGTACTTC. V and J are TRBV27 and TRBJ2-7, with a tentative D call TRBD2 (6 bases). The CDR3 sequence is 13 residues long. Germline V gene lookup returns CDR1 MNHEY and CDR2 SMNVEV (reference sequence). V lost 2 bases to trimming and J lost 7 bases, with 12 bases between them.

This clonotype was counted between two and nine times. J is TRBJ2-2 and V is TRBV7-6; the D gene could be TRBD1 or TRBD2 (5 bases each). V dropped 7 bases and J dropped 4 bases, with 19 bases sitting between them. The CDR3 has 16 residues. CDR1 is SGHVS and CDR2 is FNYEAQ in the germline V gene. CDR3 DNA sequence: TGTGCCAGCACCCAATTGCCAGGGACCCTCACCGGGGAGCTGTTTTTT. Protein: CASTQLPGTLTGELFF. Full variable domain (remainder filled in from reference TRBV7-6 and TRBJ2-2): GAGVSQSPRYKVTKRGQDVALRCDPISGHVSLYWYRQALGQGPEFLTYFNYEAQQDKSGLPNDRFSAERPEGSISTLTIQRTEQRDSAMYRCASTQLPGTLTGELFFGEGSRLTVL.

This clonotype has just a few counts. The rearrangement links TRBV7-2 to TRBJ2-3; 12 nucleotides match TRBD2. Germline loops: CDR1 SGHTA, CDR2 FQGNSA. The CDR3 extends over 16 amino acids. J lost 3 bases, V lost 8 bases, and 9 bases had no gene match. The CDR3 bases are TGTGCCAGCGGGCCGACTAGCGGGAGTGGGACAGATACGCAGTATTTT. Amino acids: CASGPTSGSGTDTQYF.

This clonotype showed up many times. The chain joins TRBV7-2 to TRBJ1-1, with TRBD1 as a possible D gene (6 bases). Germline lookup yields CDR1 SGHTA and CDR2 FQGNSA. V lost 2 bases, J lost 1 base, and 14 bases lay in between. CDR3 length equals 16 residues. DNA of the CDR3: TGTGCCAGCAGCTTACTGCCGGGGACACCGAACACTGAAGCTTTCTTT. Translating it yields CASSLLPGTPNTEAFF.

The chain has TRBV7-2 and TRBJ1-2, with 8 bases fitting TRBD1. V lost 1 base and J lost 8; bases outside the gene matches: 12. The germline gives CDR1 SGHTA, CDR2 FQGNSA. The CDR3 spans 16 residues. The CDR3 region is CASSLGPQGVPRGYTF. The CDR3 DNA reads as TGTGCCAGCAGCTTAGGCCCACAGGGGGTGCCCCGCGGCTACACCTTC. Combining the CDR3 with reference TRBV7-2 and TRBJ1-2 gives the whole variable domain GAGVSQSPSNKVTEKGKDVELRCDPISGHTALYWYRQSLGQGLEFLIYFQGNSAPDKSGLPSDRFSAERTGGSVSTLTIQRTQQEDSAVYLCASSLGPQGVPRGYTFGSGTRLTVV.

This clonotype was counted a few times. The chain carries TRBV7-2 and TRBJ2-1, with D perhaps matching TRBD1 or TRBD2 (5 bases each). V was clipped by 5 bases and J by 13 bases, with 15 bases between them. Looked up from germline, CDR1 is SGHTA and CDR2 is FQGNSA. The CDR3 is 12 residues long. CDR3 sequence (DNA): TGTGCCAGCAGCCCCCCTCCCGGGGCTCAGTTCTTC. Its translation: CASSPPPGAQFF. The full variable domain, its missing parts supplied by reference TRBV7-2 and TRBJ2-1, is GAGVSQSPSNKVTEKGKDVELRCDPISGHTALYWYRQSLGQGLEFLIYFQGNSAPDKSGLPSDRFSAERTGGSVSTLTIQRTQQEDSAVYLCASSPPPGAQFFGPGTRLTVL.

In its sample, this clonotype was seen many times. J is TRBJ2-7 and V is TRBV7-2; tentatively, D is TRBD1 (5 bases). The V end was cut by 1 base, the J end by 3 bases, with 7 bases between. The CDR3 is 13 amino acids. Germline values: CDR1 SGHTA, CDR2 FQGNSA. For the CDR3, the DNA is TGTGCCAGCAGCTTAGGGGGCCGCTACGAGCAGTACTTC. Protein product: CASSLGGRYEQYF.

The CDR3 nucleotides read TGTGCCAGCAGTTACCGTTCCTCCCGCGAGCAGTACTTC. The encoded protein is CASSYRSSREQYF. This rearrangement joins TRBV6-2 or TRBV6-3 to TRBJ2-7; no clear D gene. Deletions cut 2 bases from V and 6 bases from J, with 11 bases between. The CDR3 is made up of 13 amino acids. Germline CDR1 is MNHEY and CDR2 is SVGEGT.

The chain carries TRBV7-8 and TRBJ2-5; 14 bases line up with TRBD2. The CDR3 spans 21 residues. The trim removed 1 base at V and 4 bases at J, leaving 17 bases unmatched. CDR1 SGHVS and CDR2 FQNEAQ come from the germline V gene. CDR3 coding DNA: TGTGCCAGCAGCTTAGTGCGGACCCCGACTAGCGGGAGGGCCATTCGAGAGACCCAGTACTTC. Protein sequence: CASSLVRTPTSGRAIRETQYF.

This clonotype was counted at least ten times. The chain joins TRBV7-2 to TRBJ2-5, with 13 bases aligning to TRBD2. Germline V CDR1 and CDR2: SGHTA, FQGNSA. The junction had 3 bases not matched to a gene; V was cut back by 3 bases and J by 5 bases. This CDR3 has 15 amino acids. The CDR3 region has the DNA TGTGCCAGCAGCTTGGGACTAGCGGGATCGGAGACCCAGTACTTC. Encoded protein: CASSLGLAGSETQYF.

The chain recombines TRBV10-3 with TRBJ1-4; TRBD1 matches 7 bases. V lost 4 bases, J lost 8 bases, and 13 bases stayed unmatched. CDR3 length: 16 amino acids. The V gene's germline CDR1 is ENHRY and CDR2 SYGVKD. In nucleotides, the CDR3 is TGTGCCATCAGTGGACAGGGCCGCAACTTGGACGAAAAACTGTTTTTT. Its translation is CAISGQGRNLDEKLFF.

This clonotype was found many times. DNA for the CDR3: TGTGCCAGCAGCTTATCTGTGGGAGGGGCAGATACGCAGTATTTT. This translates into CASSLSVGGADTQYF. The chain links TRBV7-2 to TRBJ2-3; 7 nucleotides agree with TRBD2. This CDR3 region has 15 residues. The trim removed 2 bases at V and 4 bases at J, leaving 6 bases unmatched. Germline CDR1 is SGHTA and CDR2 is FQGNSA.

This clonotype was seen a handful of times. The chain recombines TRBV6-1 with TRBJ2-4; either TRBD1 or TRBD2 may fit D (5 bases each). The germline V gene encodes CDR1 MNHNS and CDR2 SASEGT. The CDR3 totals 15 residues. V gave up 5 bases and J gave up 9 bases, with 20 bases separating them. The CDR3 protein is CASSSAPGPYSIQYF. The CDR3 DNA reads TGTGCCAGCAGTTCAGCTCCGGGACCGTATTCCATTCAGTACTTC.

The V gene is TRBV28, the J gene TRBJ2-7; D is unclear. The CDR3 contains 13 residues. V gave up 1 base and J gave up 3 bases, with 7 bases separating them. Germline values: CDR1 MDHEN, CDR2 SYDVKM. The CDR3 region has the DNA TGTGCCAGCAGTTTATTAACCCTCTACGAGCAGTACTTC. This translates into CASSLLTLYEQYF.

The V and J genes are TRBV5-1 and TRBJ2-1; D is undetermined. Germline assignment: CDR1 SGHRS and CDR2 YFSETQ. The CDR3 length is 15 residues. The V end was cut by 4 bases, the J end by 6 bases, with 17 bases between. In DNA form, the CDR3 reads TGCGCCAGCAGCCCGATCCAAGCGACGGGCAATGAGCAGTTCTTC. Its protein product is CASSPIQATGNEQFF.

This chain uses TRBV6-6 with TRBJ2-7; TRBD1 is a possible D gene (6 bases). Germline CDR1 reads MNHNY; CDR2 reads SVGAGI (reference sequence). V gave up 2 bases and J gave up 5 bases, with 16 bases separating them. This CDR3 has 15 amino acids. CDR3 sequence (DNA): TGTGCCAGCAGTTACGGTGGGCAGGGGTTCCACGAGCAGTACTTC. Translating gives CASSYGGQGFHEQYF.

The rearrangement links TRBV11-2 to TRBJ1-1, with D unresolved. Per the germline V gene, CDR1 is SGHAT and CDR2 is FQNNGV. The CDR3 runs 9 residues. V lost 4 bases, J lost 8 bases, and 2 bases lay in between. CDR3 loop: CASSSEAFF. The CDR3 nucleotides are TGTGCCAGCAGCTCCGAAGCTTTCTTT.

V and J are TRBV4-1 and TRBJ1-2; D may be TRBD1 (5 bases). Looked up from germline, CDR1 is MGHRA and CDR2 is YSYEKL. Trimming stripped 4 bases from V and 1 base from J, with 16 bases between. The CDR3 totals 16 residues. The CDR3 DNA sequence: TGCGCCAGCAGCCCAGGGACCGCGGGGGATAACTATGGCTACACCTTC. It is translated as CASSPGTAGDNYGYTF.

This clonotype appeared a few times. The rearrangement uses TRBV6-1 and TRBJ2-7; 8 bases agree with TRBD2. Trimming cost V 6 bases and J 2 bases; bases outside gene matches: 9. CDR1 is MNHNS and CDR2 is SASEGT in the germline V gene. The CDR3 length is 15 residues. CDR3 residues: CASREHSGLAYEQYF. CDR3 in DNA: TGTGCCAGCAGAGAACATTCGGGACTAGCCTACGAGCAGTACTTC.